Listed below are T cell receptor beta chains from one sample, sequenced in a study of technical replicates of blood from a handful of donors. Sequenced by immunoSEQ multiplex PCR; TCRdb stores in-frame clones only, minus some. This table holds fewer than 45,000 clones, 95% to 97% found once. What was sequenced was T cells isolated from PBMCs. The receptors originated from a human donor in good health. CDR3s include the opening cysteine and the closing phenylalanine or tryptophan. A D gene is named only where the DNA matches it firmly. Size is stated for part of the rows, as once, few or many counts, or as a class when the clone is expanded.

V gene	clone size	D gene	J gene	CDR3 DNA	CDR3 protein
TRBV10-1	.	.	TRBJ1-1	TGCGCCAGCAGCGGGGACACTGAAGCTTTCTTT	CASSGDTEAFF
TRBV27	.	.	TRBJ1-1	TGTGCCAGCAGTCCTATGGGGGCCTGGAACACTGAAGCTTTCTTT	CASSPMGAWNTEAFF
TRBV7-9	.	.	TRBJ2-5	TGTGCCAGCAGCCTACAGGGCTTCGGGGAGACCCAGTACTTC	CASSLQGFGETQYF
TRBV7-3	.	TRBD2	TRBJ2-2	TGTGCCAGCAGCCTCCGGGACTATAGATCAACCGGGGAGCTGTTTTTT	CASSLRDYRSTGELFF
TRBV2	.	.	TRBJ2-5	TGTGCCAGCAGTTGGCCGGGGGAAGAGACCCAGTACTTC	CASSWPGEETQYF
TRBV7-7	.	.	TRBJ2-1	TGTGCTAGCAGCCTCGGACAGTCCAATGAGCAGTTCTTC	CASSLGQSNEQFF
TRBV2	.	.	TRBJ2-4	TGTGCCAGCAGTGAAGTAGACCAGGGGGCCAAAAACATTCAGTACTTC	CASSEVDQGAKNIQYF
TRBV7-3	.	TRBD1	TRBJ2-7	TGTGCCAGCAGCGTCATAACGGGACAGGGTAAACTCGAGCAGTACTTC	CASSVITGQGKLEQYF
TRBV13	.	TRBD2	TRBJ2-5	TGTGCCAGCAGCTATCTAGCGGATCAAGAGACCCAGTACTTC	CASSYLADQETQYF
TRBV7-9	.	.	TRBJ1-1	TGTGCCAGCAGCTTAGCTGGGGCGGACACTGAAGCTTTCTTT	CASSLAGADTEAFF
TRBV2	.	TRBD1	TRBJ2-7	TGTGCCAGCAGCGAGGACAGGGGGAACGAGCAGTACTTC	CASSEDRGNEQYF
TRBV7-2	.	TRBD1	TRBJ1-3	TGTGCCAGCAGCACGGGACAGGGATATGCTGGAAACACCATATATTTT	CASSTGQGYAGNTIYF
TRBV6-6	.	TRBD1	TRBJ2-1	TGTGCCAGCAGCCACGAGGGGACAGGGTGGTTAAATGAGCAGTTCTTC	CASSHEGTGWLNEQFF
TRBV9	.	.	TRBJ2-2	TGTGCCAGCAGCTCTGGGACAAGCAGTACCGGGGAGCTGTTTTTT	CASSSGTSSTGELFF
TRBV7-3	few	.	TRBJ2-2	TGTGCCAGCAGCTTATATGAGACAGCTAACACCGGGGAGCTGTTTTTT	CASSLYETANTGELFF
TRBV7-8	.	.	TRBJ1-3	TGTGCCAGCAGCTTAGAGTTCGGGTTAGTCCTTGGAAACACCATATATTTT	CASSLEFGLVLGNTIYF
TRBV28	.	TRBD2	TRBJ2-1	TGTGCCAGCAGTTCGACGGGAGGCTCCTACAATGAGCAGTTCTTC	CASSSTGGSYNEQFF
TRBV9	.	TRBD1	TRBJ2-7	TGTGCCAGCAGCGTTGGGGGGACAGGGGAATACGAGCAGTACTTC	CASSVGGTGEYEQYF
TRBV6-6	.	.	TRBJ2-2	TGTGCCAGCAGTTACGGGTGGGGCCCCGGGGAGCTGTTTTTT	CASSYGWGPGELFF
TRBV19	.	TRBD1	TRBJ1-2	TGTGCCAGTAGTTGGGGACAGGGTGAGTTCTATGGCTACACCTTC	CASSWGQGEFYGYTF
TRBV6-6	.	.	TRBJ2-7	TGTGCCAGCAGTTCCGCTAGCTCCTACGAGCAGTACTTC	CASSSASSYEQYF
TRBV28	.	TRBD1	TRBJ2-7	TGTGCCAGCCACAGGGGGTCCTACGAGCAGTACTTC	CASHRGSYEQYF
TRBV13	.	.	TRBJ1-2	TGTGCCAGCAGCCTGCGTGCCTCCGGGGGGGTCTATGGCTACACCTTC	CASSLRASGGVYGYTF
TRBV20-1	.	TRBD1	TRBJ1-1	TGCAGTGCTACTTTACAGGGGGAAGCTTTCTTT	CSATLQGEAFF
TRBV6-1	.	.	TRBJ1-2	TGTGCCAGCAGTGGTTTTGACAGTTTCTATGGCTACACCTTC	CASSGFDSFYGYTF
TRBV9	.	TRBD1	TRBJ2-2	TGTGCCAGCAGTCCGAGAGGGACAGGGAACACCGGGGAGCTGTTTTTT	CASSPRGTGNTGELFF
TRBV11-2	.	.	TRBJ1-3	TGTGCCAGCAGCTCGAGGACAGCTGGAAACACCATATATTTT	CASSSRTAGNTIYF
TRBV6-5	once	TRBD1	TRBJ1-4	TGTGCCAGCAGTTCCCCGGATGACAGGGGGCTTGAAAAACTGTTTTTT	CASSSPDDRGLEKLFF
TRBV6-6	.	.	TRBJ2-6	TGTGCCAGCAGTTGGCTCCTCTCTGGGGCCAACGTCCTGACTTTC	CASSWLLSGANVLTF
TRBV11-2	.	.	TRBJ2-7	TGTGCCAGCAGCTTAGATCGGGGGGAGCAGTACTTC	CASSLDRGEQYF
TRBV2	.	.	TRBJ1-3	TGTGCCAGCAAGGAGGACAGCTCTGGAAACACCATATATTTT	CASKEDSSGNTIYF
TRBV27	.	.	TRBJ2-1	TGTGCCAGCTGGACTATCCTAAGCGATGAGCAGTTCTTC	CASWTILSDEQFF
TRBV27	.	.	TRBJ1-1	TGTGCCTCATTGGGCCTTGTGAACACTGAAGCTTTCTTT	CASLGLVNTEAFF
TRBV6-5	.	TRBD1	TRBJ1-1	TGTGCCAGCAGCCGTCCAGGACAGGGACGGACTGAAGCTTTCTTT	CASSRPGQGRTEAFF
TRBV15	.	TRBD2	TRBJ2-1	TGTGCCACCAGCAAGACTAGCGGAGTTTACAATGAGCAGTTCTTC	CATSKTSGVYNEQFF
TRBV7-9	.	.	TRBJ2-7	TGTGCCAGCAGCTCCGTCGGAGAGGTCAGCTCCTACGAGCAGTACTTC	CASSSVGEVSSYEQYF
TRBV15	.	TRBD1	TRBJ1-2	TGTGCCACCAGCAGAGTTACAGGGGCTAACTATGGCTACACCTTC	CATSRVTGANYGYTF
TRBV9	.	.	TRBJ1-1	TGTGCCAGCAGCGGGGGAGGCTCGAACACTGAAGCTTTCTTT	CASSGGGSNTEAFF
TRBV19	.	.	TRBJ1-5	TGTGCCAGTACCTACTCTTGGGGCCAAAATCAGCCCCAGCATTTT	CASTYSWGQNQPQHF
TRBV6-1	.	.	TRBJ1-5	TGTGCCAGCAGTGAGGACTATAGCAATCAGCCCCAGCATTTT	CASSEDYSNQPQHF
TRBV28	once	.	TRBJ1-5	TGTGCCAGCACCGACTCGTACCGGGAGGGCCAGCCCCAGCATTTT	CASTDSYREGQPQHF
TRBV15	.	TRBD1	TRBJ2-3	TGTGCCACCAGCAGACAGGGGGCCACAGATACGCAGTATTTT	CATSRQGATDTQYF
TRBV9	.	.	TRBJ2-2	TGTGCCAGCAGCCGCTCTATTAGCGTGGCGAACACCGGGGAGCTGTTTTTT	CASSRSISVANTGELFF
TRBV11-2	.	.	TRBJ2-1	TGTGCCAGCAGCTTTCTCTCCTACAATGAGCAGTTCTTC	CASSFLSYNEQFF
TRBV29-1	.	.	TRBJ2-1	TGCAGCGTTGAGGTCGGGTACAATGAGCAGTTCTTC	CSVEVGYNEQFF
TRBV29-1	.	.	TRBJ1-3	TGCAGCGTTGAACTGCAGGGAAACACCATATATTTT	CSVELQGNTIYF
TRBV13	.	.	TRBJ2-7	TGTGCCAGCACCGTGGGCGGACTCTACGAGCAGTACTTC	CASTVGGLYEQYF
TRBV28	.	.	TRBJ1-3	TGTGCCAGCAACGGTCCTGGAGTCGCTGGAAACACCATATATTTT	CASNGPGVAGNTIYF
TRBV6-5	.	TRBD1	TRBJ1-2	TGTGCCAGCAGTCTTACCGGGACAGGGGATGGCTACACCTTC	CASSLTGTGDGYTF
TRBV30	.	TRBD1	TRBJ2-2	TGTGCCTGGAGTCAGGGGGCGCGAACCGGGGAGCTGTTTTTT	CAWSQGARTGELFF
TRBV7-9	.	.	TRBJ2-3	TGTGCCAGCAGCCATCTACTAGATTTCACAGATACGCAGTATTTT	CASSHLLDFTDTQYF
TRBV9	.	TRBD1	TRBJ2-5	TGTGCCAGCAGCCCCGGACAGGGAGAGACCCAGTACTTC	CASSPGQGETQYF
TRBV7-9	.	.	TRBJ1-4	TGTGCCAGCAGCTTAGAGGTGTACGCGGGAGCTACTAATGAAAAACTGTTTTTT	CASSLEVYAGATNEKLFF
TRBV5-4	.	TRBD1	TRBJ2-2	TGTGCCAGCAGTGGGACAGCCTCGAACACCGGGGAGCTGTTTTTT	CASSGTASNTGELFF
TRBV30	.	TRBD2	TRBJ2-7	TGTGCCTGGAGTGGACTAGCGGCCTACGAGCAGTACTTC	CAWSGLAAYEQYF
TRBV4-2	.	TRBD2	TRBJ2-2	TGTGCCAGCAGCCAGAGGGGTGGTAGCGGGAGTGAAACCGGGGAGCTGTTTTTT	CASSQRGGSGSETGELFF
TRBV27	.	.	TRBJ1-2	TGTGCCAGCAGTTTAGGGGTTTATACAGGGCCTCAATGGTATGGCTACACCTTC	CASSLGVYTGPQWYGYTF
TRBV30	.	TRBD1	TRBJ1-2	TGTGCCTGGAGCCCAGACAGGGGGCAAGGCTACACCTTC	CAWSPDRGQGYTF